One sample yielded the 17 T cell receptor beta chains listed below, sequenced in a study of T cells in Graves' hyperthyroidism and ophthalmopathy. The CDR3 regions of TCR beta were amplified from RNA transcripts. The TCR CDR3 first-round RT-PCR relied on the HTBI primer set. TCRdb re-derived calls from the multiplex PCR reads in MiXCR, one entry per CDR3 protein. The repertoire holds about 250,000 distinct CDR3 sequences, with roughly a quarter as singletons. Material: blood. These receptors were taken from a woman aged 40 to 50 with Graves' ophthalmopathy.

This clonotype was seen at least ten times. V gene TRBV29-1 combines with J gene TRBJ1-2; 8 bases map to TRBD1. V lost 6 bases and J lost 5; bases outside the gene matches: 5. Looked up from germline, CDR1 is SQVTM and CDR2 is ANQGSEA. The CDR3 consists of 12 residues. CDR3 nucleotide sequence: TGCAGCGTCGACACAGGGGGTTATGGCTACACCTTC. Translating it yields CSVDTGGYGYTF.

This rearrangement joins TRBV12-5 to TRBJ1-1; D unclear. Trimming cost V 6 bases and J 7 bases, with 15 bases left between them. Germline loops: CDR1 LGHNT, CDR2 FRNRAP. This CDR3 is 13 amino acids long. In DNA, the CDR3 is TGTGCTAGTGGGCGCCAGGCGGCGGGTGAAGCTTTCTTT. Protein: CASGRQAAGEAFF.

There are many counts of this clonotype. This chain uses TRBV27 with TRBJ1-2; D is unclear. Per germline, CDR1 MNHEY and CDR2 SMNVEV (reference sequence). There are 12 residues in the CDR3. Trimming took off 6 bases at V and 3 bases at J, with 8 bases between the two ends. Here the CDR3 reads CASRLTHYGYTF. CDR3 sequence (DNA): TGTGCCAGCAGACTCACGCACTATGGCTACACCTTC.

This clonotype showed up many times. The chain is built from TRBV11-1 and TRBJ2-2; 7 bases are a match to TRBD1. Unmatched junction bases numbered 14, after V lost 7 bases and J lost 3 bases. CDR1 SGHAT and CDR2 FQDESV come from the germline V gene (reference sequence). The CDR3 is 17 residues long. CDR3 sequence: CASTSLIGTEDTGELFF. The CDR3 DNA is TGTGCCAGCACCTCCCTTATAGGGACAGAGGACACCGGGGAGCTGTTTTTT.

Details on this clonotype: One end of the junction is discordant with germline, which a read error may explain. The chain uses TRBV28 and TRBJ2-5; D is possibly TRBD2 (5 bases). This CDR3 contains 17 residues. Per germline, CDR1 MDHEN and CDR2 SYDVKM. The CDR3 loop is CASRPQLDKQIQETQYF. For the CDR3, the DNA is TGTGCCAGCAGACCGCAACTAGACAAGCAGATCCAAGAGACCCAGTATTTC. The entire variable domain, with the rest obtained from reference TRBV28 and TRBJ2-5, is as follows: DVKVTQSSRYLVKRTGEKVFLECVQDMDHENMFWYRQDPGLGLRLIYFSYDVKMKEKGDIPEGYSVSREKKERFSLILESASTNQTSMYLCASRPQLDKQIQETQYFGPGTRLLVL.

This clonotype was found many times. The CDR3 bases are TGTGCCAGCAGTTTAGGGCTCGAGAACACTGAAGCTTTCTTT. Translated: CASSLGLENTEAFF. This chain uses TRBV12-3 or TRBV12-4 with TRBJ1-1; D unclear. V lost 1 base and J lost 1, with 7 bases in between. The CDR3 totals 14 residues.

Many counts were recorded for this clonotype. The chain is built from TRBV7-2 and TRBJ2-7, with TRBD1 identical over 9 bases. CDR1 and CDR2 from the germline V gene are SGHTA and FQGNSA. J gave up 4 bases and V 3 bases, and 10 bases lay outside the gene matches. This CDR3 is 16 amino acids long. The CDR3 spells CASSLAYDRGVYEQYF. The CDR3 nucleotides read TGTGCCAGCAGCTTGGCGTACGACAGGGGGGTTTACGAGCAGTACTTC.

This clonotype was picked up many times. The DNA of the CDR3 is TGTGCCACCAGTGATTTCAACAGGGGAACCCCTTGCAATCAGCCCCAGCATTTT. It specifies CATSDFNRGTPCNQPQHF. This rearrangement joins TRBV24-1 to TRBJ1-5; 7 bases line up with TRBD1. The germline V gene encodes CDR1 KGHDR and CDR2 SFDVKD. V dropped 1 base and J dropped 2; count of bases not matched to a gene: 10. The length of the CDR3 is 18 residues.

The chain links TRBV30 to TRBJ2-7, with 8 bases aligning to TRBD2. CDR3 size: 15 residues. The germline V gene has CDR1 GTSNPN and CDR2 SVGIG (reference sequence). Trimming took 0 bases from V and 6 from J; bases not matched to a gene: 10. The CDR3 DNA follows: TGTGCCTGGAGTGTCATGGCTAGCGGGCCCTCCGAGCAGTACTTC. Its translation: CAWSVMASGPSEQYF.

This clonotype was detected ten times or more. The V gene is TRBV28, the J gene TRBJ1-2; D is unclear. Germline V gives CDR1 MDHEN, CDR2 SYDVKM. The V end lost 3 bases, the J end lost 6 bases, and 14 bases lay between the germline ends. This CDR3 is 14 amino acids long. Here the CDR3 reads CASSFLGRLDGYTF. The CDR3 DNA reads TGTGCCAGCAGTTTTTTAGGGCGGCTGGATGGCTACACCTTC.

This clonotype was observed at least ten times. Given a much more abundant clone one base away, this may be a read error. The chain has TRBV20-1 and TRBJ1-1; 11 positions match TRBD1. Germline V gives CDR1 DFQATT, CDR2 SNEGSKA (reference sequence). The CDR3 extends over 15 amino acids. V trimming: 6 bases; J trimming: 9 bases; junction bases outside the gene matches: 15. Written as DNA, the CDR3 is TGCAGTGCGGATGGACAGGGGGCAAAGGCAACTAAAGCTTTCTTT. Translated, it gives CSADGQGAKATKAFF.

This clonotype was seen ten or more times. The V and J genes are TRBV20-1 and TRBJ2-7; the D is unclear. Germline V gives CDR1 DFQATT, CDR2 SNEGSKA (reference sequence). CDR3 length: 11 residues. Trimming removed 5 bases from V and 0 bases from J, with 5 bases in between. The CDR3 DNA reads TGCAGTGCTTCCGACTCCTACGAGCAGTACTTC. Amino acid sequence: CSASDSYEQYF.

The table lists this clonotype with many counts. V gene TRBV4-1 combines with J gene TRBJ1-2, with D possibly matching TRBD1 (5 bases). The CDR3 sequence is 16 residues long. V shed 1 base and J shed 4 bases, with 16 bases lying between them. Per the germline V gene, CDR1 is MGHRA and CDR2 is YSYEKL. Here the CDR3 DNA reads TGCGCCAGCAGCCAAGGAGCCCAGGGAGTCGGCTATGGCTACACCTTC. It specifies CASSQGAQGVGYGYTF.

The table lists this clonotype with many counts. The rearrangement uses TRBV20-1 and TRBJ1-1, with D maybe TRBD1 (6 bases). This CDR3 has 11 residues. Germline values: CDR1 DFQATT, CDR2 SNEGSKA (reference sequence). Trimming removed 6 bases from V and 11 bases from J, with 16 bases in between. Here the CDR3 reads CSAGAQRGAFF. CDR3 nucleotides: TGCAGTGCCGGGGCGCAAAGGGGGGCTTTCTTT.

The table lists this clonotype with many counts. The chain links TRBV15 to TRBJ2-5; 7 bases agree with TRBD2. Germline CDR1 LNHNV, CDR2 YYDKDF (reference sequence). V was clipped by 1 base and J by 4 bases; unmatched bases: 3. CDR3 size: 14 residues. The CDR3 here is CATSRGLAAETQYF. The CDR3 DNA reads TGTGCCACCAGCAGAGGACTAGCAGCAGAGACCCAGTACTTC. The complete variable domain, with remaining parts taken from reference TRBV15 and TRBJ2-5, reads DAMVIQNPRYQVTQFGKPVTLSCSQTLNHNVMYWYQQKSSQAPKLLFHYYDKDFNNEADTPDNFQSRRPNTSFCFLDIRSPGLGDTAMYLCATSRGLAAETQYFGPGTRLLVL.

This clonotype was counted many times. A junction boundary mismatches the germline segment, possibly from a read error. The rearrangement uses TRBV7-7 and TRBJ2-7; TRBD2 aligns across 8 bases. Germline CDR1 SSHAT, CDR2 FNYEAQ (reference sequence). The CDR3 contains 14 residues. CDR3 nucleotides: TGTGCTAGCAGCTCGGGACTAGGGCACTACGAGCAGTACTTC. Translating it yields CASSSGLGHYEQYF.

This clonotype has ten or more counts. CDR3 loop: CSARADPGQGKESNQPQHF. DNA of the CDR3: TGCAGTGCTAGGGCGGACCCGGGACAGGGGAAGGAGAGCAATCAGCCCCAGCATTTT. V is TRBV20-1 and J is TRBJ1-5; 10 bases are shared with TRBD1. Germline lookup yields CDR1 DFQATT and CDR2 SNEGSKA (reference sequence). With V trimmed by 3 bases and J by 1 base, 15 bases remained unmatched. The CDR3 length is 19 residues.